This TCR beta chain was captured in a study of blood T cell repertoires in COVID-19. As originally analysed: Nucleated cell counts were estimated from reference gene primer amplification. The data were produced by immunoSEQ multiplex PCR, yet TCRdb's version contains in-frame clones alone and is incomplete. V, J and clone size derive from that table, while D and trimming were established from the DNA sequence. Of under 95,000 clones in the sample, approximately 80% were seen once. The length of the CDR3 is 17 residues. Germline lookup yields CDR1 KGHDR and CDR2 SFDVKD. Deletions cut 3 bases from V and 6 bases from J, with 19 bases between.

V and J are TRBV24-1 and TRBJ2-2; TRBD1 might be the D (5 bases). This clonotype originated in a man aged 45-65 years with acute or convalescent COVID-19. Sequenced: peripheral blood. Here the CDR3 reads CATSDADSASPAGELFF. CDR3 nucleotide sequence: TGTGCCACCAGTGATGCTGACAGCGCCTCTCCGGCCGGGGAGCTGTTTTTT.